This TCR beta chain is drawn from a study of cytomegalovirus exposure and HLA in healthy donors. Study-level points and caveats: Several of the most significant clusters appeared linked to common viral pathogens, based on a later analysis. The sole available immune exposure information was CMV serostatus. Most TCR sequences were seen very rarely across donors, but some public TCRs occurred in many.

Note on this clone: What it binds is not known.

CDR3 size: 13 residues. Between the trimmed V and J ends, which lost 4 bases and 1 base, there was a span of 8 bases. The germline V gene has CDR1 SGHRS and CDR2 YFSETQ. Primers for the PCR totalled 60 Vbeta and 13 Jbeta. Assay used: immunoSEQ multiplex PCR; TCRdb lists only in-frame clones, some missing. The sample lists 130,000 to 150,000 clones; about four fifths were seen once. Sequencing input: PBMCs. The V call is TRBV5-1, the J call TRBJ1-1; no firm D call. This TCR derives from a man between 40 and 49 years old in good health and CMV-seronegative. The CDR3 loop is CASSPRENTEAFF. CDR3 DNA sequence: TGCGCCAGCAGCCCCCGGGAGAACACTGAAGCTTTCTTT.